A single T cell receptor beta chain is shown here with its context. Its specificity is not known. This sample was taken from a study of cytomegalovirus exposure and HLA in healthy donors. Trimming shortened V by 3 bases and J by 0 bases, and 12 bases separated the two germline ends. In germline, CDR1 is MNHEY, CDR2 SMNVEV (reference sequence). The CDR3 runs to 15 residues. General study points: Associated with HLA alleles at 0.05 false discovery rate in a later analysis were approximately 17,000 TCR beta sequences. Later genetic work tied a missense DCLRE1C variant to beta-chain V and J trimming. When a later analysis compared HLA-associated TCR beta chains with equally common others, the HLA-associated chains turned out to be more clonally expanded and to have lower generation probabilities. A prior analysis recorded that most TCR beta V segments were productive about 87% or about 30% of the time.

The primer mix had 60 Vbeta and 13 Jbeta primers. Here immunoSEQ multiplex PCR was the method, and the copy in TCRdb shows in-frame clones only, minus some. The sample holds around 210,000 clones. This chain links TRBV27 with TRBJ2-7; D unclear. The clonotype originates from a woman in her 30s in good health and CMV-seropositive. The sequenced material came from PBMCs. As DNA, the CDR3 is TGTGCCAGCAGTTTCGGCAGTGCGGCCTCCTACGAGCAGTACTTC. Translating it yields CASSFGSAASYEQYF.